The clone carrying this T cell receptor beta chain was detected a few times. What it recognizes is unknown. The data derive from a study of CD8+ T cells in alopecia areata. Overall study: A regimen of oral tofacitinib, 5 to 10 mg twice daily, was given to treated patients. Whole-study findings and limits: Treatment with tofacitinib significantly lowered scalp clonality and reduced expanded CD8+ clones among the top 100. Lesional scalp exceeded normal scalp in clonality, especially in alopecia totalis/universalis. Patients shared TCRs less clearly than mice did, possibly owing to HLA.

It was cDNA, reverse transcribed from extracted RNA, that served as the sequencing template. The assay was immunoSEQ multiplex PCR, and TCRdb's table has in-frame clones only and misses some. The table records about 300,000 clones, nearly 60% of them present only once. As to treatment: oral pan-JAK inhibitor, 5-10 mg twice daily. The receptor comes from a human donor with alopecia areata. The sample was CD4+ T cells sorted from blood, taken at week 24, from a patient treated with tofacitinib.

For the CDR3, the DNA is TGCAGCGTTGGAACCGGGCCCCTGTCCTACGAGCAGTACTTC. It specifies CSVGTGPLSYEQYF. The genes are TRBV29-1 and TRBJ2-7; no reliable D call. CDR3 size: 14 residues. From germline, CDR1 is SQVTM and CDR2 ANQGSEA. Trimming pared 4 bases from V and 1 base from J, leaving 14 bases between.